This T cell receptor (beta chain) was captured in a study of T cells after yellow fever vaccination. The wider study: For low cell numbers, libraries were made with SMART-Seq v4 Ultra Low Input.

Via MiXCR, TCRdb re-called the 5' RACE reads, giving one row per CDR3 protein. Here the sample spans a few hundred thousand distinct CDR3 sequences, about 17% being singletons. Whole-study findings and limits: On re-exposure, the response was weaker but peaked faster, at day 5 versus 15. Most primary-vaccination clones reappeared after the booster (less than 98% CD4, 88% CD8).

Only a few counts were recorded for this clonotype. Its antigen is currently unknown. CDR3 length equals 15 residues. CDR1 and CDR2 (germline): SQVTM, ANQGSEA. Trimming removed 0 bases from V and 2 bases from J, with 14 bases in between. The sequence was obtained from a man aged 18-30 years who received the YFV17D yellow fever vaccine. This material consisted of PBMCs, taken around 5 days after the first yellow fever vaccination. This chain joins TRBV29-1 and TRBJ2-7; TRBD1 is a possible D gene (5 bases). As DNA, the CDR3 is TGCAGCGTTGAAGATCCGAACAGGCCGACCTACGAGCAGTACTTC. This sequence encodes CSVEDPNRPTYEQYF.